This TCR beta chain was identified in a study of T-cell reconstitution after alpha-beta-depleted transplantation in children. Germline V lookup: CDR1 SGHRS, CDR2 YFSETQ. V lost 6 bases, J lost 8 bases, and 15 bases lay in between. The CDR3 is made up of 13 amino acids. TCRbeta library construction was performed incorporating unique molecular identifiers. TCRdb re-called the PCR reads with MiXCR, one entry per CDR3 protein. In the table there are about 500,000 distinct CDR3 sequences, around a third of which are singletons. There are a few counts of this clonotype. The clonotype was recovered from a human donor who donated a stem cell graft to a child with aplastic anemia. This sequence joins TRBV5-1 and TRBJ2-1; no definite D call. Sequenced material: PBMCs from the stem cell graft donor, taken from the stem cell graft. CDR3 sequence: CASNLGAGHEQFF. The CDR3 bases are TGCGCCAGCAACCTAGGTGCTGGGCATGAGCAGTTCTTC.